Listed here is a single T cell receptor (beta chain). Its antigen is not known. Losses at the gene ends were 5 bases for V and 10 bases for J; bases not matched to a gene: 6. The CDR3 totals 14 residues. These data belong to a study of response to subunit inactivated influenza vaccine. Findings of the study overall: T cells newly recruited by each seasonal influenza vaccination are few, the authors suggested.

TCRdb analysed the RT-PCR reads with MiXCR anew, one entry per CDR3 protein. The profile shows 650,000 to 800,000 distinct CDR3 sequences, about 14% of them singletons. Here the sequenced sample was PBMCs from blood, taken around two weeks before vaccination. The chain has TRBV12-3 or TRBV12-4 and TRBJ1-6; 9 bases agree with TRBD1. This receptor was obtained from a man aged 45-65 years who received an inactivated influenza vaccine. The CDR3 DNA sequence: TGTGCCAGCAGTCCCACAGGGGGCGAATCACCCCTCCACTTT. As protein: CASSPTGGESPLHF.